The 14 T cell receptor beta chains below all came from one sample that was sequenced in a study of shared clonotypes between healthy human individuals. The assay was immunoSEQ multiplex PCR, and TCRdb's table has in-frame clones only and misses some. The table has approximately 1,000,000 clones, around 82% seen once; the top ten hold 0.52%. Sequencing was carried out using memory CD4+ T cells from PBMCs. Documented subset: CD45RA-negative fraction. The receptors were gathered from a man aged 18 to 30 in good health. Some clones in this sample may be carry-over from other donors' samples.

The chain links TRBV5-1 to TRBJ2-2; 7 bases are shared with TRBD1. Per germline, CDR1 SGHRS and CDR2 YFSETQ. With V trimmed by 4 bases and J by 6 bases, 6 bases remained unmatched. The CDR3 is 14 residues long. CDR3 nucleotides: TGCGCCAGCAGCCAAAGGGGGCAGGCCGGGGAGCTGTTTTTT. Translation: CASSQRGQAGELFF.

This clone was picked up one time. The chain recombines TRBV20-1 with TRBJ2-1, with a weak D call TRBD2 (6 bases). Germline values: CDR1 DFQATT, CDR2 SNEGSKA (reference sequence). The CDR3 has 11 residues. CDR3 sequence reads: CSLRTNNEQFF. The CDR3 DNA follows: TGCAGCTTGCGGACTAACAATGAGCAGTTCTTC.

The rearrangement joins TRBV2 to TRBJ1-5; no firm D call. The length of the CDR3 is 13 residues. Trimming left V 7 bases short and J 7 bases short, with 14 bases between. Germline CDR1 and CDR2: SNHLY and FYNNEI. CDR3 residues: CASTPENGQPQHF. DNA for the CDR3: TGTGCCAGCACCCCTGAGAACGGACAGCCCCAGCATTTT.

The rearrangement uses TRBV2 and TRBJ2-3, with TRBD2 identical over 7 bases. This CDR3 has 12 residues. Germline CDR1 and CDR2: SNHLY and FYNNEI. The junction had 6 bases not matched to a gene; V was cut back by 9 bases and J by 6 bases. The CDR3 protein is CARGGSGDTQYF. In nucleotides, the CDR3 is TGTGCCAGGGGAGGGTCGGGGGATACGCAGTATTTT.

The J gene is TRBJ2-7, the V gene TRBV28; D tentatively reads TRBD1 or TRBD2 (5 bases each). V lost 5 bases and J 3 bases, leaving 14 bases between the germline ends. Germline V gene data show CDR1 as MDHEN and CDR2 as SYDVKM. This CDR3 comprises 14 residues. The DNA for the CDR3 is TGTGCCAGCAGTCTGACGGGACCCAGCTACGAGCAGTACTTC. Translation gives CASSLTGPSYEQYF.

The gene calls are TRBV11-3 and TRBJ2-1; D is unresolved. Germline loops: CDR1 SGHNT, CDR2 YENEEA. V gave up 0 bases and J gave up 0 bases, with 6 bases separating them. There are 15 residues in the CDR3. This CDR3 is CASSLDLSSYNEQFF. The DNA for the CDR3 is TGTGCCAGCAGCTTAGATCTAAGCTCCTACAATGAGCAGTTCTTC.

The chain recombines TRBV29-1 with TRBJ2-7; tentatively, D is TRBD2 (5 bases). CDR3 size: 13 residues. V was clipped by 6 bases and J by 3 bases, with 15 bases between them. The germline V gene encodes CDR1 SQVTM and CDR2 ANQGSEA. CDR3 region: CSVQLGRGYEQYF. CDR3 bases: TGCAGCGTACAATTAGGACGGGGCTACGAGCAGTACTTC.

The J gene is TRBJ1-1, the V gene TRBV2, with D uncertain. Trimming took 6 bases from V and 3 from J, leaving 5 bases between them. The CDR3 runs 11 residues. Germline V gives CDR1 SNHLY, CDR2 FYNNEI. CDR3 nucleotides: TGTGCCAGCAGACAACACACTGAAGCTTTCTTT. Protein sequence: CASRQHTEAFF.

This rearrangement joins TRBV9 to TRBJ2-2, with D maybe TRBD1 (5 bases). Germline V gives CDR1 SGDLS, CDR2 YYNGEE. The CDR3 consists of 16 residues. Trimming removed 4 bases at V and 2 bases at J, with 15 bases between. The CDR3 protein is CASSPLIGDNTGELFF. As DNA, the CDR3 is TGTGCCAGCAGCCCCCTGATAGGGGATAACACCGGGGAGCTGTTTTTT. The full variable domain, completed using reference TRBV9 and TRBJ2-2, is DSGVTQTPKHLITATGQRVTLRCSPRSGDLSVYWYQQSLDQGLQFLIQYYNGEERAKGNILERFSAQQFPDLHSELNLSSLELGDSALYFCASSPLIGDNTGELFFGEGSRLTVL.

This rearrangement joins TRBV7-2 to TRBJ1-5; D call uncertain. Germline V gene data show CDR1 as SGHTA and CDR2 as FQGNSA. Trimming pared 3 bases from V and 5 bases from J, leaving 11 bases between. The CDR3 is made up of 14 amino acids. DNA for the CDR3: TGTGCCAGCAGCTTGGGAGGCACTGATCAGCCCCAGCATTTT. It codes for CASSLGGTDQPQHF.

This chain uses TRBV19 with TRBJ2-3; 10 positions match TRBD2. Per germline, CDR1 LNHDA and CDR2 SQIVND (reference sequence). The junction had 25 bases not matched to a gene; V was cut back by 5 bases and J by 2 bases. CDR3 size: 22 residues. CDR3 region: CASSARRLAGGRIGGLTDTQYF. The CDR3 DNA sequence: TGTGCCAGTAGTGCCCGTCGATTAGCGGGAGGACGAATCGGAGGACTCACAGATACGCAGTATTTT. The full variable domain, rest sourced from reference TRBV19 and TRBJ2-3, is DGGITQSPKYLFRKEGQNVTLSCEQNLNHDAMYWYRQDPGQGLRLIYYSQIVNDFQKGDIAEGYSVSREKKESFPLTVTSAQKNPTAFYLCASSARRLAGGRIGGLTDTQYFGPGTRLTVL.

This sequence joins TRBV5-1 and TRBJ1-1; D ambiguous. CDR3 size: 14 residues. Trimming removed 3 bases at V and 0 bases at J, with 9 bases between. The V gene's germline CDR1 is SGHRS and CDR2 YFSETQ. Here the CDR3 DNA reads TGCGCCAGCAGCTCCGCGGGCCTGAACACTGAAGCTTTCTTT. This sequence encodes CASSSAGLNTEAFF.

The J gene is TRBJ1-1, the V gene TRBV19, with 7 bases that match TRBD1. The CDR3 loop spans 17 amino acids. V lost 10 bases to trimming and J lost 2 bases; unmatched junction nucleotides: 19. Germline CDR1 LNHDA, CDR2 SQIVND (reference sequence). CDR3 sequence reads: CATHPWAGQGGNTEAFF. The DNA of the CDR3 is TGTGCCACCCACCCTTGGGCCGGGCAGGGGGGTAACACTGAAGCTTTCTTT.

The rearrangement uses TRBV25-1 and TRBJ1-2; no firm D call. Between the trimmed V and J ends, which lost 2 bases and 4 bases, there was a span of 8 bases. Germline-derived CDR1 and CDR2 are MGHDK and SYGVNS. The length of the CDR3 is 13 residues. The CDR3 region is CASSEDIRYGYTF. The CDR3 coding sequence is TGTGCCAGCAGTGAAGACATCCGCTATGGCTACACCTTC.